Below, 10 T cell receptor beta chains from the same sample are listed, as sequenced in a study of Tregs in tolerant kidney transplant recipients. The assay was immunoSEQ multiplex PCR, and TCRdb's table has in-frame clones only and misses some. The sample table includes roughly 48,000 clones. The sequenced sample was CD4+ T cells from blood, obtained before the transplant. The source of these receptors is a human donor who received a combined kidney and bone marrow transplant.

A note on this clone: Read coverage stops 3 residues before the CDR3 terminus; the germline J gene supplies the remainder. The V call is TRBV18, the J call TRBJ2-3; D is possibly TRBD2 (6 bases). The germline V gene encodes CDR1 KGHSH and CDR2 LQKENI. V shed 6 bases and J shed 3 bases, with 22 bases lying between them. The CDR3 sequence is 17 residues long. CDR3 sequence: CASSLDSLWAGTDTQYF. The sequenced CDR3 bases are TGTGCCAGCTCCCTCGACAGCCTCTGGGCGGGGACAGATACG.

Concerning this clone itself: The sequence runs out 3 residues before the end of the CDR3; the remainder is reconstructed from the germline J gene. J is TRBJ2-3 and V is TRBV5-1, with D uncertain. CDR3 length equals 13 residues. Germline CDR1 and CDR2: SGHRS and YFSETQ. V was clipped by 3 bases and J by 4 bases, with 9 bases between them. The CDR3 sequence: CASSSPVADTQYF. The part of the CDR3 DNA that was read is TGCGCCAGCAGCTCCCCGGTAGCAGATACG.

On this clone itself: The read stops 3 residues short of the end of the CDR3; the missing end is completed from the germline J gene. The chain links TRBV7-9 to TRBJ1-2; 7 bases are shared with TRBD1. This CDR3 is 15 amino acids long. V shed 3 bases, J shed 7 bases, and the junction held 11 bases outside the gene matches. CDR1 is SEHNR and CDR2 is FQNEAQ in the germline V gene (reference sequence). The CDR3 region is CASSLMWQGEVGYTF. The sequenced part of the CDR3 DNA is TGTGCCAGCAGCTTGATGTGGCAGGGGGAGGTTGGC. The whole variable domain, remainder taken from reference TRBV7-9 and TRBJ1-2, is DTGVSQNPRHKITKRGQNVTFRCDPISEHNRLYWYRQTLGQGPEFLTYFQNEAQLEKSRLLSDRFSAERPKGSFSTLEIQRTEQGDSAMYLCASSLMWQGEVGYTFGSGTRLTVV.

With regard to this clone: The observed sequence ends 3 residues before the CDR3 terminus, with the missing tail filled in from the germline J gene. The rearrangement uses TRBV20-1 and TRBJ1-3; a weak D match, TRBD1 (6 bases). The CDR3 spans 14 residues. V dropped 6 bases and J dropped 3 bases, with 15 bases sitting between them. The germline CDR1 and CDR2 sequences are DFQATT and SNEGSKA (reference sequence). The sequenced CDR3 bases are TGCAGTGCAAGGACACTGGGACATGGAAACACC. Protein: CSARTLGHGNT. The entire CDR3 protein reads CSARTLGHGNTIYF.

A word on this clone: The observed sequence ends 3 residues before the CDR3 terminus, with the missing tail filled in from the germline J gene. The chain employs TRBV30 and TRBJ2-5; 13 nucleotides agree with TRBD2. The CDR3 totals 14 residues. Germline CDR1 and CDR2: GTSNPN and SVGIG (reference sequence). V was pared by 5 bases and J by 5 bases, with 5 bases of the junction left unmatched. The CDR3 loop is CAWGLAGVLETQYF. The CDR3 bases that were read are TGTGCCTGGGGACTAGCGGGAGTCTTGGAGACC.

Concerning this clone: With the read ending 3 residues before the CDR3 end, the germline J gene is used to fill in that end. The V gene is TRBV6-2 or TRBV6-3, the J gene TRBJ2-1; D might be TRBD1 (5 bases). The length of the CDR3 is 13 residues. The V end lost 2 bases, the J end lost 9 bases, and 11 bases lay between the germline ends. Germline V lookup: CDR1 MNHEY, CDR2 SVGEGT. The CDR3 is CASSYGRRVEQFF. The part of the CDR3 DNA that was read is TGTGCCAGCAGTTACGGTCGCAGGGTTGAG.

Details on this clone: The read comes to an end 3 residues before the CDR3 does, leaving the germline J gene to fill in the end. The chain links TRBV19 to TRBJ2-2, with D unresolved. Germline CDR1 LNHDA, CDR2 SQIVND (reference sequence). V was cut by 6 bases and J by 6 bases, with 11 bases left in between. CDR3 size: 13 residues. The CDR3 bases that were read are TGTGCCAGTAGATTGACAAACGCCGGGGAG. As protein: CASRLTNAGE. The whole CDR3 protein reads CASRLTNAGELFF. The entire variable domain, with the rest obtained from reference TRBV19 and TRBJ2-2, is as follows: DGGITQSPKYLFRKEGQNVTLSCEQNLNHDAMYWYRQDPGQGLRLIYYSQIVNDFQKGDIAEGYSVSREKKESFPLTVTSAQKNPTAFYLCASRLTNAGELFFGEGSRLTVL.

Worth noting for this clone: The missing CDR3 end, 3 residues past where the read stops, is filled in from the germline J gene. The chain combines TRBV7-3 with TRBJ1-5; D perhaps matches TRBD1 (5 bases). The CDR3 extends over 14 amino acids. The germline V gene has CDR1 SGHTA and CDR2 FQGTGA. CDR3 DNA, as far as it was read: TGTGCCAGCAGCTTAGAGGGGAACCGCCGTCCC. Protein: CASSLEGNRRP. The entire CDR3 reads CASSLEGNRRPQHF.

A remark on this clone: Read sequence stops 3 residues before the CDR3 end, and the germline J gene provides the missing end. V gene TRBV5-1 combines with J gene TRBJ2-1; no reliable D call. CDR1 SGHRS and CDR2 YFSETQ come from the germline V gene. Trimming removed 2 bases from V and 0 bases from J, with 6 bases in between. This CDR3 is built from 14 residues. CDR3 sequence: CASSLQSSYNEQFF. The CDR3 DNA, read in part, is TGCGCCAGCAGCTTACAGAGCTCCTACAATGAG.

Comments on this clone: The read ends 3 residues early relative to the CDR3; the germline J gene fills the gap. The V gene is TRBV19, the J gene TRBJ2-2, with 8 positions matching TRBD1. This CDR3 has 16 amino acids. Unmatched junction bases numbered 10, after V lost 7 bases and J lost 3 bases. Germline V gene data show CDR1 as LNHDA and CDR2 as SQIVND (reference sequence). CDR3 in amino acids: CASKGQASLDTGELFF. The CDR3 bases that were read are TGTGCCAGTAAGGGACAGGCCTCTCTGGACACCGGGGAG.